This record covers a single T cell receptor (beta chain). Its cognate antigen is unknown. TCRdb's copy holds only in-frame clones and misses some; the assay was immunoSEQ multiplex PCR. The sample consists of fewer than 120,000 clones, 94% of them appearing once. Second-dose timings of about 4 or about 12 weeks were pooled. The data are from a study of T cell responses to AZD1222 COVID-19 vaccine. Study conclusions and caveats: It was only after the peak T cell response that any repertoires were sampled. Following two doses of AZD1222, Spike-specific TCR breadth and depth rose.

The germline V gene has CDR1 SGHKS and CDR2 YYEKEE (reference sequence). V was cut by 1 base and J by 3 bases, with 16 bases left in between. The CDR3 is 16 amino acids. This receptor was taken from an adult who received the AZD1222 COVID-19 vaccine. Sequenced here: peripheral blood, sampled 28 days after the second AZD1222 dose. V gene TRBV5-5 combines with J gene TRBJ2-5, with D perhaps matching TRBD1 or TRBD2 (8 bases each). DNA for the CDR3: TGTGCCAGCAGCTTGCGGGGGGGACAGGAAAAAGAGACCCAGTACTTC. As protein: CASSLRGGQEKETQYF.